Listed below are T cell receptor beta chains from one sample, sequenced in a study of neurological immune-mediated disorders. MiXCR, applied by TCRdb to the 5' RACE reads, yields one record per CDR3 protein. In the table there are 65,000 to 85,000 distinct CDR3 sequences, 3.2% of which are singletons. Sequenced material: PBMCs. These receptors originate from a woman between 45 and 65 years old with multiple sclerosis. Each CDR3 is given with its conserved first and last residue. D genes are given only for firm matches. Size values are once, few and many counts, or a class for expanded clones, and some rows have none.

d_gene	v_gene	abundance	j_gene	CDR3nt	CDR3aa
.	TRBV7-9	many	TRBJ1-4	TGTGCCAGCAGCTCAGCCGGGACAAGCAATGAAAAACTGTTTTTT	CASSSAGTSNEKLFF
.	TRBV27	many	TRBJ2-3	TGTGCCAGCAGTTTAGGGTCGCCGGCAGATACGCAGTATTTT	CASSLGSPADTQYF
TRBD1	TRBV4-1	many	TRBJ2-3	TGCGCCAGCAGCCAAATGGACAGGGCCACAGATACGCAGTATTTT	CASSQMDRATDTQYF
TRBD2	TRBV6-2/TRBV6-3	many	TRBJ2-5	TGTGCCAGCAGTTACACGGCTAGCGGGGACCAAGAGACCCAGTACTTC	CASSYTASGDQETQYF
TRBD2	TRBV20-1	many	TRBJ2-3	TGCAGCCCCTGGGTAGCGGGGACAGATACGCAGTATTTT	CSPWVAGTDTQYF
TRBD2	TRBV4-1	many	TRBJ2-7	TGCGCCAGCAGCCAAGATTGGACTAGAAACGAGCAGTACTTC	CASSQDWTRNEQYF
TRBD1	TRBV5-1	many	TRBJ1-1	TGTGCCAGCAGTCCGGGACAGGGGAACACTGAAGCTTTCTTT	CASSPGQGNTEAFF
.	TRBV7-3	.	TRBJ2-1	TGTGCCAGCAGCGCAGTCGGGGAAAATGAGCAGTTCTTC	CASSAVGENEQFF
.	TRBV5-1	many	TRBJ1-6	TGCGCCAGCAGCGAGGACGGACTATATAATTCACCCCTCCACTTT	CASSEDGLYNSPLHF
TRBD2	TRBV27	many	TRBJ2-1	TGTGCCAGCAGCTCAGCGGGAGGGGTGTCCTACAATGAGCAGTTCTTC	CASSSAGGVSYNEQFF
.	TRBV4-3	few	TRBJ1-2	TGCGCCAGCAGCCCCCTGAGAGGGAGGTATGGCTACACCTTC	CASSPLRGRYGYTF
TRBD1	TRBV3-1	many	TRBJ1-3	TGTGCCAGCAGCCACACAGGGGTAGGAAACACCATATATTTT	CASSHTGVGNTIYF
.	TRBV2	many	TRBJ1-4	TGTGCCAGCAGTGATGTCGGAACAACTAATGAAAAACTGTTTTTT	CASSDVGTTNEKLFF
.	TRBV12-3/TRBV12-4	many	TRBJ2-5	TGTGCCAGCAGTTTAACAGTGGAGACCCAGTACTTC	CASSLTVETQYF
TRBD1	TRBV6-1	many	TRBJ2-2	TGTGCCAGCAGTGAAACGACAGGGGAAACCGGGGAGCTGTTTTTT	CASSETTGETGELFF
TRBD2	TRBV12-3/TRBV12-4	many	TRBJ2-1	TGTGCCAGCGGCCCGGGACTAGCGGGAGTAGGTGAGCAGTTCTTC	CASGPGLAGVGEQFF
.	TRBV29-1	many	TRBJ1-5	TGCAGCGTTGAGGAGGGAGGCAATCAGCCCCAGCATTTT	CSVEEGGNQPQHF
.	TRBV7-7	many	TRBJ2-5	TGTGCTAGCAGCCCTCTAGGAGGGGGAGAGACCCAGTACTTC	CASSPLGGGETQYF
TRBD2	TRBV12-3/TRBV12-4	many	TRBJ2-1	TGTGCCAGCAGTACTAGCGGGAGGTTTGAGCAGTTCTTC	CASSTSGRFEQFF
.	TRBV21-1	many	TRBJ2-4	TGTGCCAGCATCCCGGGACCTGCCAAAAACATTCAGTACTTC	CASIPGPAKNIQYF
.	TRBV12-3/TRBV12-4	many	TRBJ1-4	TGTGCCAGCAGTTTTTCGGGACGGGCTCGGGACCTACGGGAAAAACTGTTTTTT	CASSFSGRARDLREKLFF
.	TRBV18	many	TRBJ1-6	TGTGCCAGCTCGGACCGCAGAACGTCACCCCTCCACTTT	CASSDRRTSPLHF
.	TRBV7-2	many	TRBJ1-3	TGTGCCAGCAGCTTGATGCCACTCCTTTCTTCAGGAAACACCATATATTTT	CASSLMPLLSSGNTIYF
.	TRBV20-1	many	TRBJ2-5	TGCAGTGCTAGAGATCCCGGGGTGGGCCAAGAGACCCAGTACTTC	CSARDPGVGQETQYF
.	TRBV20-1	many	TRBJ2-7	TGCAGTGCTAGAGATGGACATATAGCCTACGAGCAGTACTTC	CSARDGHIAYEQYF
TRBD1	TRBV12-3/TRBV12-4	many	TRBJ1-1	TGTGCCAGCAGTTTGTCCCGACAGGGGAACACTGAAGCTTTCTTT	CASSLSRQGNTEAFF
.	TRBV5-1	many	TRBJ2-3	TGCGCCAGCAGCTTGGCCCCAGTGCGCACAGATACGCAGTATTTT	CASSLAPVRTDTQYF
.	TRBV5-1	many	TRBJ1-5	TGCGCCAGCAGCTCCGTCGGGGATCAGCCCCAGCATTTT	CASSSVGDQPQHF
.	TRBV6-2/TRBV6-3	many	TRBJ1-5	TGTGCCAGCAGACGTGTAAATCAGCCCCAGCATTTT	CASRRVNQPQHF
TRBD2	TRBV20-1	.	TRBJ2-3	TGCAGTGCTAGGTCTAGCGGGACCACAGATACGCAGTATTTT	CSARSSGTTDTQYF
TRBD2	TRBV5-6	many	TRBJ2-1	TGTGCCAGCAGCTTTCTGGGGAGGGCCTCCTACAATGAGCAGTTCTTC	CASSFLGRASYNEQFF
.	TRBV12-3/TRBV12-4	many	TRBJ1-1	TGTGCCAGCAGTTTGCAGGGGCCGAACACTGAAGCTTTCTTT	CASSLQGPNTEAFF
.	TRBV9	many	TRBJ2-3	TGTGCCAGCAGCGTAGGCGCGGGACTCAGCACAGATACGCAGTATTTT	CASSVGAGLSTDTQYF
TRBD1	TRBV6-2/TRBV6-3	many	TRBJ2-6	TGTGCCAGCAGCCGACAGGGGTATTTTCAGCGTGGGGCCAACGTCCTGACTTTC	CASSRQGYFQRGANVLTF
TRBD1	TRBV6-5	many	TRBJ2-3	TGTGCCAGCAGCCGGACAGGGGGCGAAACAGATACGCAGTATTTT	CASSRTGGETDTQYF
TRBD2	TRBV4-1	many	TRBJ2-1	TGCGCCAGCAGCCAACTAGCGGGAGGGTTTCATGAGCAGTTCTTC	CASSQLAGGFHEQFF
.	TRBV5-1	many	TRBJ2-2	TGCGCCAGCAGCTTGATGGTGAGGGGCAGCACCGGGGAGCTGTTTTTT	CASSLMVRGSTGELFF
.	TRBV7-9	.	TRBJ2-7	TGTGCCAGCAGCCCCTCCGGTCTTAGTTACGAGCAGTACTTC	CASSPSGLSYEQYF
.	TRBV7-2	many	TRBJ2-2	TGTGCCAGCAGCCCCGGGGGGGGACAGATTCGTGGCGGGGAGCTGTTTTTT	CASSPGGGQIRGGELFF
TRBD2	TRBV7-9	many	TRBJ2-1	TGTGCCAGCAGCTCCACTAGCGGGGGGGCGTGGTCCTATGAGCAGTTCTTC	CASSSTSGGAWSYEQFF
.	TRBV4-3	many	TRBJ2-7	TGCGCCAGCAGCCAAGATATAGGGAAAGGGCAGTACTTC	CASSQDIGKGQYF
TRBD1	TRBV20-1	many	TRBJ1-5	TGCAGTGCAAACCCGGGACAGAGAAGCAATCAGCCCCAGCATTTT	CSANPGQRSNQPQHF
.	TRBV7-2	.	TRBJ1-6	TGTGCCAGCAGCTTAATCAGCAGGGAAAATTCAACCCTCAACTTT	CASSLISRENSTLNF
.	TRBV11-2	many	TRBJ2-1	TGTGCCAGCAGCTTAGAGGGCATATTGTACAATGAGCAGTTCTTC	CASSLEGILYNEQFF
.	TRBV20-1	.	TRBJ1-5	TGCAGTGCTAGAGTCCACAATCAGCCCCAGCATTTT	CSARVHNQPQHF
.	TRBV7-3	few	TRBJ2-3	TGTGCCAGCGGGACAAACACAGATACGCAGTATTTT	CASGTNTDTQYF
.	TRBV5-1	many	TRBJ2-3	TGCGCCAGCAGCGGCCCTGGCACAGATACGCAGTATTTT	CASSGPGTDTQYF
.	TRBV6-1	many	TRBJ1-2	TGTGCCAGCATAGAGGGTACCTATGGCTACACCTTC	CASIEGTYGYTF
.	TRBV29-1	many	TRBJ2-7	TGCAGCGTTGAAACGGCCTACTACGAGCAGTACTTC	CSVETAYYEQYF
.	TRBV5-1	many	TRBJ2-3	TGCGCCAGCAGCGTTTATGATGGGTCAGATACGCAGTATTTT	CASSVYDGSDTQYF
TRBD2	TRBV6-6	many	TRBJ2-1	TGTGCCAGCAGTTACTTGCTGACTAGCGGGGGGAACAATGAGCAGTTCTTC	CASSYLLTSGGNNEQFF
TRBD2	TRBV5-1	many	TRBJ2-1	TGCGCCAGCAGCTTGGTAGCGGGGGAGTACAATGAGCAGTTCTTC	CASSLVAGEYNEQFF
.	TRBV6-2/TRBV6-3	many	TRBJ1-6	TGTGCCAGCAGTTCCCCCAGGCCCATGGGGTCACCCCTCCACTTT	CASSSPRPMGSPLHF
.	TRBV6-2/TRBV6-3	many	TRBJ1-5	TGTGCCAGCAGTTACTCCCTGGGGTTCAATCAGCCCCAGCATTTT	CASSYSLGFNQPQHF